These 18 T cell receptor beta chains came from one sample sequenced in a study of a mutant IDH1 vaccine in newly diagnosed glioma (dated by TCRdb to about 2021). The time point label corresponds to: baseline, week 1 (first vaccination visit). What this sample's treatment or condition label stands for: pre-vaccination baseline after standard-of-care therapy. Libraries were made using the immunoSEQ multiplex PCR assay. TCRdb holds this immuneACCESS table with in-frame rearrangements only. Some clones are missing; in checked studies, unresolved V genes explain under half, and the rest has no known cause. The sample table records fewer than 85,000 clones; approximately 83% of these occur just once. The ten largest clones add up to 2.9% of the sample. This specimen consisted of PBMCs, obtained from a glioma patient treated with radiotherapy, temozolomide or both. Every receptor here comes from a man aged 25 to 40 with glioma.

This clone was seen a handful of times. V usage is TRBV5-8 and J usage is TRBJ1-6; D remains unclear. The CDR3 is 12 amino acids. V shed 6 bases and J shed 10 bases, with 11 bases lying between them. Germline CDR1 reads SGHTS; CDR2 reads YDEGEE. CDR3 nucleotides: TGTGCCAGCATCAGGCGAGGATCACCCCTCCACTTT. As protein: CASIRRGSPLHF.

This sequence joins TRBV27 and TRBJ1-2, with D unresolved. The CDR3 is 12 amino acids. The V end lost 4 bases, the J end lost 5 bases, and 8 bases lay between the germline ends. CDR1 MNHEY and CDR2 SMNVEV come from the germline V gene (reference sequence). CDR3 DNA sequence: TGTGCCAGCAGTTCATCGGGGTATGGCTACACCTTC. Translating gives CASSSSGYGYTF.

This clone has a single count. The V gene is TRBV7-2, the J gene TRBJ2-2; the D gene is possibly TRBD1 (6 bases). The CDR3 has 13 amino acids. Trimming shortened V by 3 bases and J by 6 bases, and 8 bases separated the two germline ends. Germline V gene sequence: CDR1 SGHTA, CDR2 FQGNSA. The CDR3 sequence: CASSFWGPGELFF. CDR3 bases: TGTGCCAGCAGCTTCTGGGGGCCCGGGGAGCTGTTTTTT.

The chain uses TRBV9 and TRBJ1-1; TRBD1 matches 7 bases. The CDR3 has 17 residues. Germline V gene sequence: CDR1 SGDLS, CDR2 YYNGEE. With V trimmed by 7 bases and J by 0 bases, 15 bases remained unmatched. The CDR3 DNA follows: TGTGCCAGCGGAAGGACGACAGGGACGGCTATGAACACTGAAGCTTTCTTT. Encoded protein: CASGRTTGTAMNTEAFF.

The chain is built from TRBV15 and TRBJ2-7, with 11 bases lining up with TRBD2. Germline loops: CDR1 LNHNV, CDR2 YYDKDF (reference sequence). J was trimmed by 2 bases and V by 4 bases; bases with no gene match: 4. This CDR3 contains 15 residues. CDR3 DNA: TGTGCCACCAGCACCGAGACTAGCGGGGCCTACGAGCAGTACTTC. This gives the protein CATSTETSGAYEQYF.

This chain joins TRBV5-4 and TRBJ1-2, with 11 nucleotides matching TRBD1. This CDR3 is 15 amino acids long. J was trimmed by 2 bases and V by 3 bases; bases with no gene match: 3. Germline CDR1 reads SGHNT; CDR2 reads YYREEE (reference sequence). In DNA form, the CDR3 reads TGTGCCAGCAGCTCCCGGGACAGGGGGAACTATGGCTACACCTTC. Amino acids: CASSSRDRGNYGYTF.

This rearrangement joins TRBV5-1 to TRBJ2-2; D remains unclear. The CDR3 is made up of 14 amino acids. Between the trimmed V and J ends, which lost 0 bases and 4 bases, there was a span of 7 bases. CDR1 is SGHRS, CDR2 YFSETQ, per germline. DNA for the CDR3: TGCGCCAGCAGCTTGGATCTCCTCACCGGGGAGCTGTTTTTT. Its protein product is CASSLDLLTGELFF.

J is TRBJ1-6 and V is TRBV28, with 8 bases lining up with TRBD1. This CDR3 has 14 residues. J lost 7 bases, V lost 6 bases, and 5 bases had no gene match. CDR1 is MDHEN and CDR2 is SYDVKM in the germline V gene. CDR3 DNA sequence: TGTGCCAGCAGCCCTGGGACAGGAAATTCACCCCTCCACTTT. Translation gives CASSPGTGNSPLHF. Using reference TRBV28 and TRBJ1-6 for the parts outside the CDR3, the full variable domain is DVKVTQSSRYLVKRTGEKVFLECVQDMDHENMFWYRQDPGLGLRLIYFSYDVKMKEKGDIPEGYSVSREKKERFSLILESASTNQTSMYLCASSPGTGNSPLHFGNGTRLTVT.

This clone was seen a handful of times. The chain employs TRBV6-1 and TRBJ1-1; D is uncertain. This CDR3 spans 16 amino acids. Germline CDR1 reads MNHNS; CDR2 reads SASEGT. Trimming took off 2 bases at V and 3 bases at J, with 16 bases between the two ends. The CDR3 protein is CASSESSGYTDTEAFF. The CDR3 coding sequence is TGTGCCAGCAGTGAATCGTCCGGGTATACGGACACTGAAGCTTTCTTT.

In its sample, this clone was seen once. V and J are TRBV4-1 and TRBJ1-5; 7 nucleotides match TRBD1. The CDR3 has 16 residues. CDR1 MGHRA and CDR2 YSYEKL come from the germline V gene. V shed 0 bases, J shed 0 bases, and the junction held 2 bases outside the gene matches. The CDR3 sequence: CASSQEGGISNQPQHF. CDR3 DNA: TGCGCCAGCAGCCAAGAAGGGGGCATTAGCAATCAGCCCCAGCATTTT.

This clone has a handful of counts. Other DNA sequences in the sample encode the same CDR3. This chain uses TRBV5-1 with TRBJ1-6; D gene ambiguous. The CDR3 consists of 16 residues. V shed 0 bases and J shed 0 bases, with 7 bases lying between them. Germline assignment: CDR1 SGHRS and CDR2 YFSETQ. The CDR3 sequence: CASSLGGSSYNSPLHF. The CDR3 nucleotides are TGCGCCAGCAGCTTGGGTGGGAGCTCCTATAATTCACCCCTCCACTTT.

The chain recombines TRBV6-5 with TRBJ1-4; a weak D match, TRBD1 (5 bases). The CDR3 covers 15 residues. The V gene's germline CDR1 is MNHEY and CDR2 SVGAGI. Trimming shortened V by 5 bases and J by 6 bases, and 16 bases separated the two germline ends. CDR3 loop: CASSRYGGSDEKLFF. CDR3 nucleotides: TGTGCCAGCAGTCGCTACGGGGGGTCGGATGAAAAACTGTTTTTT.

The chain uses TRBV5-6 and TRBJ1-5; D gene uncertain. This CDR3 contains 15 residues. Per germline, CDR1 SGHDT and CDR2 YYEEEE. V was trimmed by 1 base and J by 4 bases, leaving 12 bases between them. The CDR3 is CASSLWRRANQPQHF. DNA of the CDR3: TGTGCCAGCAGCTTGTGGAGGCGGGCAAATCAGCCCCAGCATTTT.

This clone showed up just a few times. The genes are TRBV6-5 and TRBJ1-1; 7 bases agree with TRBD1. The germline V gene has CDR1 MNHEY and CDR2 SVGAGI. The CDR3 totals 15 residues. V trimming: 4 bases; J trimming: 1 base; junction bases outside the gene matches: 6. CDR3 protein: CASSSTGQPNTEAFF. The DNA of the CDR3 is TGTGCCAGCAGTTCCACGGGACAGCCGAACACTGAAGCTTTCTTT.

In its sample, this clone was seen once. This chain joins TRBV5-1 and TRBJ1-2, with D possibly matching TRBD1 (5 bases). The CDR3 is 12 residues long. CDR1 is SGHRS and CDR2 is YFSETQ in the germline V gene. Between the trimmed V and J ends, which lost 4 bases and 4 bases, there was a span of 8 bases. CDR3 protein: CASSGAAYGYTF. The DNA for the CDR3 is TGCGCCAGCAGCGGGGCAGCCTATGGCTACACCTTC.

The sample holds one count of this clone. The chain combines TRBV6-1 with TRBJ2-2, with 10 bases identical to TRBD1. Germline V gives CDR1 MNHNS, CDR2 SASEGT. V was clipped by 6 bases and J by 1 base; unmatched bases: 2. The CDR3 has 15 amino acids. CDR3: CASRRDRGNTGELFF. CDR3 sequence (DNA): TGTGCCAGCAGGCGGGACAGGGGGAACACCGGGGAGCTGTTTTTT.

V and J are TRBV5-1 and TRBJ1-2; unclear D gene. Trimming stripped 0 bases from V and 3 bases from J, with 12 bases between. The CDR3 length is 15 residues. The germline V gene encodes CDR1 SGHRS and CDR2 YFSETQ. CDR3 loop: CASSLAGRLDYGYTF. CDR3 DNA sequence: TGCGCCAGCAGCTTGGCGGGCAGGTTGGACTATGGCTACACCTTC.

On this clone itself: A junction boundary mismatches the germline segment, possibly from a read error. The chain couples TRBV7-2 to TRBJ2-4; tentatively, D is TRBD1 (6 bases). The CDR3 has 13 amino acids. Germline CDR1 reads SGHTA; CDR2 reads FQGNSA. CDR3 region: CVSSLRTENIQYF. CDR3 DNA sequence: TGTGTCAGCAGCCTAAGGACAGAAAACATTCAGTACTTC. The full variable domain, in which reference TRBV7-2 and TRBJ2-4 provide the parts outside the CDR3, is GAGVSQSPSNKVTEKGKDVELRCDPISGHTALYWYRQSLGQGLEFLIYFQGNSAPDKSGLPSDRFSAERTGGSVSTLTIQRTQQEDSAVYLCVSSLRTENIQYFGAGTRLSVL.